This T cell receptor (beta chain) was identified in a study of T cell responses to AZD1222 COVID-19 vaccine. The wider study: Analysis merged second doses at about 4 or about 12 weeks.

CDR3 length equals 19 residues. Study observations and caveats: In all cases, repertoires were sampled only after the peak T cell response.

Libraries were prepared by immunoSEQ multiplex PCR; TCRdb keeps only in-frame clonotypes and omits some of them. The sample yields 120,000 to 150,000 clones, around 89% seen once. In the case of this clone: Its specificity is unknown.

V and J are TRBV21-1 and TRBJ2-3; the table assigns TRBD1, which was not confirmed against the DNA. TRBV21-1 is reported as a pseudogene. The TCR sequence derives from an adult in good health. Sequenced material: peripheral blood, taken on day 0 of AZD1222 vaccination. The DNA for the CDR3 is TGTGCCAGCAGCAAAGCTGGAGGGGGCCATGTTGGCCACACAGATACGCAGTATTTT. Translated, it gives CASSKAGGGHVGHTDTQYF.